This T cell receptor beta chain was profiled in a study of CD8 T cells in Susac syndrome. CD8+ and CD4+ blood T cells underwent TCR beta sequencing. The CDR3 is 12 amino acids. The V end was cut by 5 bases, the J end by 5 bases, with 6 bases between. Germline assignment: CDR1 SGHAT and CDR2 FQNNGV. An amount of RNA that ranged from roughly 0.5 to 1 ug was reverse transcribed with random hexamers. An immunoSEQ multiplex PCR generated amplified TCR beta CDR3 products spanning 54 Vbeta and 13 Jbeta. TCRdb re-analysed the immunoSEQ multiplex PCR reads in MiXCR, keeping a single row per CDR3 protein. The sample records under 110,000 distinct CDR3 sequences, roughly 94% being singletons. This clonotype has more than one count but fewer than ten.

This TCR came from a human donor with Susac syndrome. This chain connects TRBV11-2 to TRBJ2-2; D uncertain. Sequencing used CD8+ T cells from PBMCs. This CDR3 reads CASSPRTGELFF. Here the CDR3 DNA reads TGTGCCAGCAGCCCGAGGACCGGGGAGCTGTTTTTT.